The 17 T cell receptor beta chains given below trace back to one sample, sequenced in a study of control samples from healthy donors and cancer patients. The protocol was immunoSEQ multiplex PCR, while the TCRdb copy is restricted to in-frame clones and leaves out a portion. The profile shows 150,000 to 180,000 clones, 94% of them singletons. The specimen was blood. The source of these receptors is a man in his forties in good health.

This clone was picked up one time. The chain joins TRBV6-5 to TRBJ1-4; D gene unclear. The CDR3 spans 14 residues. Trimming removed 6 bases at V and 3 bases at J, with 11 bases between. The germline V gene has CDR1 MNHEY and CDR2 SVGAGI. For the CDR3, the DNA is TGTGCCAGCAGGGTACAGCGGGCTAATGAAAAACTGTTTTTT. Translation: CASRVQRANEKLFF.

This chain links TRBV9 with TRBJ2-7; TRBD1 agrees at 7 bases. This CDR3 contains 16 residues. Germline CDR1 is SGDLS and CDR2 is YYNGEE. The V segment lost 4 bases and the J segment 3 bases; nucleotides outside the gene matches: 13. CDR3 in amino acids: CASSRIPGQSSYEQYF. The CDR3, as DNA: TGTGCCAGCAGCCGAATCCCGGGACAGTCAAGCTACGAGCAGTACTTC. The entire variable domain, with the rest obtained from reference TRBV9 and TRBJ2-7, is as follows: DSGVTQTPKHLITATGQRVTLRCSPRSGDLSVYWYQQSLDQGLQFLIQYYNGEERAKGNILERFSAQQFPDLHSELNLSSLELGDSALYFCASSRIPGQSSYEQYFGPGTRLTVT.

V is TRBV2 and J is TRBJ1-1; no clear D gene. Trimming took off 7 bases at V and 2 bases at J, with 8 bases between the two ends. The CDR3 sequence is 12 residues long. Germline V lookup: CDR1 SNHLY, CDR2 FYNNEI. CDR3 sequence reads: CASTRENTEAFF. DNA for the CDR3: TGTGCCAGCACACGGGAAAACACTGAAGCTTTCTTT.

In its sample, this clone was seen a few times. The chain employs TRBV5-4 and TRBJ2-2, with D maybe TRBD1 (6 bases). The CDR3 is 15 amino acids. Trimming pared 7 bases from V and 5 bases from J, leaving 18 bases between. The germline CDR1 and CDR2 sequences are SGHNT and YYREEE (reference sequence). The DNA for the CDR3 is TGTGCCAGCGGCCGCCACAGGGAAGGAACCGGGGAGCTGTTTTTT. Translating gives CASGRHREGTGELFF.

The chain carries TRBV27 and TRBJ1-1; D ambiguous. The germline V gene has CDR1 MNHEY and CDR2 SMNVEV (reference sequence). Trimming cost V 3 bases and J 6 bases, with 8 bases left between them. This CDR3 has 12 amino acids. The CDR3 reads CASSLRGAEAFF. CDR3 nucleotide sequence: TGTGCCAGCAGTTTGCGTGGGGCTGAAGCTTTCTTT.

The rearrangement joins TRBV6-1 to TRBJ1-1; tentative D call: TRBD1 (6 bases). Trimming stripped 1 base from V and 4 bases from J, with 7 bases between. CDR1 MNHNS and CDR2 SASEGT come from the germline V gene. The length of the CDR3 is 13 residues. The CDR3 loop reads CASSEDRVTEAFF. In nucleotides, the CDR3 is TGTGCCAGCAGTGAAGACAGGGTCACTGAAGCTTTCTTT.

The V gene is TRBV24-1, the J gene TRBJ2-3, with D possibly TRBD2 on 5 matching bases. Germline V gene sequence: CDR1 KGHDR, CDR2 SFDVKD. CDR3 length equals 16 residues. The V end lost 0 bases, the J end lost 4 bases, and 13 bases lay between the germline ends. CDR3 nucleotides: TGTGCCACCAGTGATTTGGAGGGTTTTGAATCAGATACGCAGTATTTT. Protein product: CATSDLEGFESDTQYF.

V gene TRBV24-1 combines with J gene TRBJ2-2, with D perhaps matching TRBD2 (6 bases). Germline V gives CDR1 KGHDR, CDR2 SFDVKD. The CDR3 is 17 residues long. V was pared by 3 bases and J by 4 bases, with 17 bases between. The CDR3 is CATSDPRRDSGTGELFF. Here the CDR3 DNA reads TGTGCCACCAGTGATCCAAGGAGGGATTCGGGCACCGGGGAGCTGTTTTTT.

The J gene is TRBJ1-1, the V gene TRBV12-5, with 7 nucleotides matching TRBD1. Losses at the gene ends were 0 bases for V and 0 bases for J; bases not matched to a gene: 7. The germline gives CDR1 LGHNT, CDR2 FRNRAP. This CDR3 comprises 17 residues. CDR3: CASGLVLGTAMNTEAFF. The CDR3 DNA follows: TGTGCTAGTGGTTTGGTCCTTGGGACAGCAATGAACACTGAAGCTTTCTTT.

The chain has TRBV21-1 and TRBJ2-7; the table's D call, TRBD1, has no DNA check behind it. TRBV21-1 is reported as a pseudogene. This CDR3 has 15 amino acids. DNA for the CDR3: TGTGCCAGCAGCAATTGTTGGGGCTGGGGTTACGAGCAGTACTTC. Its protein product is CASSNCWGWGYEQYF.

The rearrangement joins TRBV7-9 to TRBJ1-1; D is ambiguous. The V gene's germline CDR1 is SEHNR and CDR2 FQNEAQ (reference sequence). The CDR3 extends over 14 amino acids. Trimming took 2 bases from V and 1 from J, leaving 8 bases between them. CDR3 amino acids: CASSLSGGNTEAFF. CDR3 bases: TGTGCCAGCAGCTTATCGGGCGGGAACACTGAAGCTTTCTTT.

The chain couples TRBV9 to TRBJ1-5; 10 bases align to TRBD1. V shed 4 bases, J shed 4 bases, and the junction held 5 bases outside the gene matches. Germline-derived CDR1 and CDR2 are SGDLS and YYNGEE. CDR3 length equals 15 residues. CDR3 amino acids: CASSLGTGENQPQHF. CDR3 sequence (DNA): TGTGCCAGCAGCCTAGGGACAGGGGAAAATCAGCCCCAGCATTTT.

This sequence joins TRBV6-1 and TRBJ1-1; 9 nucleotides align to TRBD1. The CDR3 loop spans 15 amino acids. CDR1 is MNHNS and CDR2 is SASEGT in the germline V gene. J lost 7 bases, V lost 0 bases, and 6 bases had no gene match. CDR3 bases: TGTGCCAGCAGTGAAGCCGGGACAGGGCATAATGAAGCTTTCTTT. Amino acids: CASSEAGTGHNEAFF.

The chain couples TRBV5-5 to TRBJ1-4, with 9 bases aligning to TRBD1. Germline values: CDR1 SGHKS, CDR2 YYEKEE (reference sequence). The CDR3 sequence is 17 residues long. V lost 0 bases, J lost 8 bases, and 11 bases stayed unmatched. CDR3 sequence (DNA): TGTGCCAGCAGCTTGGAGTTCGGGACAGGGTCGAGAGAAAAACTGTTTTTT. Its translation: CASSLEFGTGSREKLFF. Complete variable domain (other parts from reference TRBV5-5 and TRBJ1-4): DAGVTQSPTHLIKTRGQQVTLRCSPISGHKSVSWYQQVLGQGPQFIFQYYEKEERGRGNFPDRFSARQFPNYSSELNVNALLLGDSALYLCASSLEFGTGSREKLFFGSGTQLSVL.

The chain has TRBV5-5 and TRBJ2-3; D unclear. CDR1 is SGHKS, CDR2 YYEKEE, per germline (reference sequence). Trimming cost V 0 bases and J 0 bases, with 5 bases left between them. This CDR3 has 14 residues. The CDR3 nucleotides read TGTGCCAGCAGCTTGGGACACAGCACAGATACGCAGTATTTT. Protein: CASSLGHSTDTQYF.

The chain recombines TRBV24-1 with TRBJ2-3; 10 bases line up with TRBD2. V lost 8 bases and J lost 4; bases outside the gene matches: 8. The germline gives CDR1 KGHDR, CDR2 SFDVKD. The CDR3 is made up of 15 amino acids. In DNA form, the CDR3 reads TGTGCCACCACCGGGGTAGCGGGGGGCCCAGATACGCAGTATTTT. This translates into CATTGVAGGPDTQYF.

J is TRBJ2-2 and V is TRBV4-1; D is ambiguous. Germline V lookup: CDR1 MGHRA, CDR2 YSYEKL. Trimming cost V 1 base and J 2 bases, with 11 bases left between them. The CDR3 covers 16 residues. In DNA form, the CDR3 reads TGCGCCAGCAGCCAAGTCTCCAGCGCTAACACCGGGGAGCTGTTTTTT. It yields the protein CASSQVSSANTGELFF.